Presented here are 13 T cell receptor beta chains from one specimen sequenced in a study of T cell responses to AZD1222 COVID-19 vaccine. Libraries were prepared by immunoSEQ multiplex PCR; TCRdb keeps only in-frame clonotypes and omits some of them. The sample yields 110,000 to 150,000 clones, roughly 92% seen once. The sequences come from peripheral blood, collected on day 0 of AZD1222 vaccination. All receptors derive from an adult in good health.

The chain is built from TRBV11-2 and TRBJ2-6; no clear D. Germline V CDR1 and CDR2: SGHAT, FQNNGV. The V gene lost 0 bases and the J gene lost 0 bases, with 6 bases spanning the gap. This CDR3 contains 16 residues. CDR3: CASSLEGVSGANVLTF. The CDR3 DNA sequence: TGTGCCAGCAGCTTAGAGGGTGTCTCTGGGGCCAACGTCCTGACTTTC.

The chain links TRBV28 to TRBJ2-7, with D tentatively TRBD2 (5 bases). The germline V gene has CDR1 MDHEN and CDR2 SYDVKM. V lost 5 bases and J lost 5, with 19 bases in between. The CDR3 covers 15 residues. The DNA for the CDR3 is TGTGCCAGCAGTCACCGACCAAAAACTAGTAACGAGCAGTACTTC. It translates to CASSHRPKTSNEQYF.

J is TRBJ1-5 and V is TRBV6-2 or TRBV6-3; no firm D call. The CDR3 consists of 17 residues. V shed 2 bases and J shed 1 base, with 15 bases lying between them. The germline gives CDR1 MNHEY, CDR2 SVGEGT. The CDR3 reads CASSYRSEGLSNQPQHF. The DNA for the CDR3 is TGTGCCAGCAGTTACCGCTCGGAAGGTCTAAGCAATCAGCCCCAGCATTTT.

The rearrangement uses TRBV7-2 and TRBJ2-7, with 13 bases lining up with TRBD2. The germline gives CDR1 SGHTA, CDR2 FQGNSA. J gave up 1 base and V 4 bases, and 1 base lay outside the gene matches. There are 15 residues in the CDR3. The CDR3 DNA reads TGTGCCAGCAGCTGGACTAGCGGGGGATCCTACGAGCAGTACTTC. Protein product: CASSWTSGGSYEQYF.

The chain combines TRBV2 with TRBJ2-4, with 7 positions matching TRBD2. With 7 bases clipped from V and 5 bases from J, the junction kept 11 bases outside the gene matches. CDR1 and CDR2 (germline): SNHLY, FYNNEI. The CDR3 consists of 15 residues. The CDR3 coding sequence is TGTGCCAGCAAGGGAGAGGGAGGGCCGGAAAACATTCAGTACTTC. Amino acids: CASKGEGGPENIQYF. Combining the CDR3 with reference TRBV2 and TRBJ2-4 gives the whole variable domain EPEVTQTPSHQVTQMGQEVILRCVPISNHLYFYWYRQILGQKVEFLVSFYNNEISEKSEIFDDQFSVERPDGSNFTLKIRSTKLEDSAMYFCASKGEGGPENIQYFGAGTRLSVL.

The gene calls are TRBV9 and TRBJ2-7; 9 bases are shared with TRBD1. With V trimmed by 3 bases and J by 5 bases, 9 bases remained unmatched. The CDR3 runs 15 residues. CDR1 SGDLS and CDR2 YYNGEE come from the germline V gene. The CDR3, as DNA: TGTGCCAGCAGCGAAGGACAGGGGAAGTTTAACGAGCAGTACTTC. Protein: CASSEGQGKFNEQYF.

The chain uses TRBV7-9 and TRBJ1-2; D not resolved. The germline V gene encodes CDR1 SEHNR and CDR2 FQNEAQ (reference sequence). V lost 3 bases and J 4 bases, leaving 9 bases between the germline ends. This CDR3 comprises 13 residues. The CDR3 DNA is TGTGCCAGCAGCTTCCCGGACTTCTATGGCTACACCTTC. This encodes CASSFPDFYGYTF. The full variable domain, with the rest looked up from reference TRBV7-9 and TRBJ1-2, is DTGVSQNPRHKITKRGQNVTFRCDPISEHNRLYWYRQTLGQGPEFLTYFQNEAQLEKSRLLSDRFSAERPKGSFSTLEIQRTEQGDSAMYLCASSFPDFYGYTFGSGTRLTVV.

The chain joins TRBV19 to TRBJ1-2; 10 nucleotides match TRBD1. This CDR3 contains 14 residues. From germline, CDR1 is LNHDA and CDR2 SQIVND (reference sequence). Trimming cost V 3 bases and J 8 bases; bases outside gene matches: 6. The CDR3 DNA reads as TGTGCCAGTAGTATGCGACAGGGGGCGCGAGGCTACACCTTC. This translates into CASSMRQGARGYTF.

The CDR3 nucleotides are TGTGCCAGCAGCTCGAACAGGGGAATATCTGAAAAACTGTTTTTT. It is translated as CASSSNRGISEKLFF. The chain carries TRBV5-4 and TRBJ1-4, with 7 nucleotides matching TRBD1. The CDR3 is 15 amino acids. With V trimmed by 3 bases and J by 7 bases, 9 bases remained unmatched. The germline V gene encodes CDR1 SGHNT and CDR2 YYREEE (reference sequence).

The V and J genes are TRBV14 and TRBJ2-7; TRBD2 matches 8 bases. The CDR3 runs 17 residues. Per germline, CDR1 SGHDN and CDR2 FVKESK. V lost 0 bases to trimming and J lost 5 bases; unmatched junction nucleotides: 12. The CDR3 DNA is TGTGCCAGCAGCCAAGATCCGAGCGGGAGAGGACGGGACGAGCAGTACTTC. The encoded protein is CASSQDPSGRGRDEQYF.

The rearrangement links TRBV7-9 to TRBJ2-7; no firm D call. V was trimmed by 0 bases and J by 5 bases, leaving 14 bases between them. Germline CDR1 is SEHNR and CDR2 is FQNEAQ (reference sequence). The CDR3 is 15 amino acids. CDR3 in amino acids: CASSLARSRVDEQYF. In DNA form, the CDR3 reads TGTGCCAGCAGCTTAGCGCGGTCCAGAGTCGACGAGCAGTACTTC.

V is TRBV12-5 and J is TRBJ2-7; D not certain. V lost 4 bases to trimming and J lost 3 bases, with 7 bases between them. CDR1 LGHNT and CDR2 FRNRAP come from the germline V gene. This CDR3 is built from 12 residues. CDR3 coding DNA: TGTGCTAGTGGTTCCGTCGGCTACGAGCAGTACTTC. This encodes CASGSVGYEQYF.

This chain uses TRBV5-1 with TRBJ2-3; D may match TRBD1 or TRBD2 (5 bases each). With 0 bases removed from V and 2 bases from J, the gap between germline ends came to 10 bases. The germline gives CDR1 SGHRS, CDR2 YFSETQ. The CDR3 sequence is 15 residues long. CDR3 DNA: TGCGCCAGCAGCTTGGCCGAGGGGTCCACAGATACGCAGTATTTT. This translates into CASSLAEGSTDTQYF.